Below, 30 T cell receptor beta chains from the same sample are listed, as sequenced in a study of cytomegalovirus exposure and HLA in healthy donors. PCR involved 60 Vbeta and 13 Jbeta primers. The method was immunoSEQ multiplex PCR; TCRdb's version includes in-frame clones alone and lacks a portion of them. The sample lists some 110,000 clones, roughly 71% occurring once. Specimen: PBMCs. The receptors stem from a woman between 45 and 60 years old in good health and CMV-seropositive.

The chain has TRBV7-7 and TRBJ2-2; D possibly corresponds to TRBD2 (6 bases). V dropped 6 bases and J dropped 2 bases, with 13 bases sitting between them. Germline assignment: CDR1 SSHAT and CDR2 FNYEAQ (reference sequence). The CDR3 loop spans 15 amino acids. This chain's CDR3 is CASRSGTVNTGELFF. In DNA, the CDR3 is TGTGCCAGCAGGTCAGGGACTGTAAACACCGGGGAGCTGTTTTTT.

The chain recombines TRBV20-1 with TRBJ1-2; D possibly corresponds to TRBD1 (6 bases). The CDR3 spans 11 residues. Germline-derived CDR1 and CDR2 are DFQATT and SNEGSKA (reference sequence). The CDR3 reads CRWEGDGGYTF. CDR3 DNA: TGCAGGTGGGAGGGGGACGGCGGCTACACCTTC.

V gene TRBV6-5 combines with J gene TRBJ1-5, with TRBD1 matching 7 bases. Germline V lookup: CDR1 MNHEY, CDR2 SVGAGI. The CDR3 runs to 14 residues. With 8 bases clipped from V and 1 base from J, the junction kept 5 bases outside the gene matches. The CDR3 sequence: CASSRGQSNQPQHF. For the CDR3, the DNA is TGTGCCAGCTCAAGGGGGCAAAGCAATCAGCCCCAGCATTTT.

In its sample, this clone was seen many times. This sequence joins TRBV5-4 and TRBJ2-2, with 9 bases lining up with TRBD2. This CDR3 region has 17 residues. Per the germline V gene, CDR1 is SGHNT and CDR2 is YYREEE (reference sequence). V shed 4 bases and J 2 bases; nucleotides not matched to a gene: 9. The CDR3 loop reads CASSHGVAGANTGELFF. The CDR3 nucleotides read TGTGCCAGCAGCCACGGGGTAGCGGGGGCCAACACCGGGGAGCTGTTTTTT.

This clone was found a few times. This chain connects TRBV5-8 to TRBJ2-3, with TRBD2 matching 10 bases. V lost 1 base and J lost 4; bases outside the gene matches: 0. CDR3 length: 14 amino acids. The germline gives CDR1 SGHTS, CDR2 YDEGEE. The CDR3 DNA sequence: TGTGCCAGCAGCTTGAGCGGGGGGGCAGATACGCAGTATTTT. Translation: CASSLSGGADTQYF.

The genes are TRBV19 and TRBJ2-1; D possibly corresponds to TRBD2 (5 bases). Germline V gene data show CDR1 as LNHDA and CDR2 as SQIVND (reference sequence). V was clipped by 6 bases and J by 5 bases, with 11 bases between them. The CDR3 consists of 13 residues. The CDR3 is CASRADSNNEQFF. The CDR3 DNA reads as TGTGCCAGTAGAGCGGACTCAAACAATGAGCAGTTCTTC.

V usage is TRBV7-2 and J usage is TRBJ2-3; 12 bases map to TRBD1. The germline gives CDR1 SGHTA, CDR2 FQGNSA. Unmatched junction bases numbered 8, after V lost 5 bases and J lost 5 bases. CDR3 length: 16 residues. The CDR3 spells CASSRTGTGGRDTQYF. Written as DNA, the CDR3 is TGTGCCAGCAGCCGGACCGGGACAGGGGGCAGAGATACGCAGTATTTT.

This clone showed up just a few times. The rearrangement joins TRBV5-1 to TRBJ2-1; 11 nucleotides match TRBD2. The J segment lost 4 bases and the V segment lost 4 bases, leaving 10 bases of the junction unmatched. Germline values: CDR1 SGHRS, CDR2 YFSETQ. The CDR3 spans 17 residues. CDR3 amino acids: CASSLAGGRSIYNEQFF. In DNA form, the CDR3 reads TGCGCCAGCAGCCTAGCGGGGGGAAGGTCAATATACAATGAGCAGTTCTTC.

The chain is built from TRBV7-2 and TRBJ1-5, with 8 bases that match TRBD1. CDR3 length: 14 residues. Germline V lookup: CDR1 SGHTA, CDR2 FQGNSA. V was clipped by 2 bases and J by 3 bases; unmatched bases: 0. CDR3 sequence: CASSLQGANQPQHF. The DNA for the CDR3 is TGTGCCAGCAGCTTACAGGGGGCCAATCAGCCCCAGCATTTT.

The chain is built from TRBV7-9 and TRBJ2-1; 9 nucleotides agree with TRBD2. Per germline, CDR1 SEHNR and CDR2 FQNEAQ (reference sequence). With V trimmed by 6 bases and J by 10 bases, 13 bases remained unmatched. This CDR3 contains 15 residues. The CDR3 loop reads CASSRGLADSVEQFF. The CDR3 DNA reads as TGTGCCAGCAGTCGGGGACTAGCAGACTCCGTGGAGCAGTTCTTC. Complete variable domain (other parts from reference TRBV7-9 and TRBJ2-1): DTGVSQNPRHKITKRGQNVTFRCDPISEHNRLYWYRQTLGQGPEFLTYFQNEAQLEKSRLLSDRFSAERPKGSFSTLEIQRTEQGDSAMYLCASSRGLADSVEQFFGPGTRLTVL.

This clone was seen only once. CDR3 loop: CASSEPSGQGDYGYTF. The CDR3 DNA reads as TGTGCCAGCAGTGAACCCAGTGGACAGGGAGACTATGGCTACACCTTC. The chain has TRBV25-1 and TRBJ1-2, with 8 nucleotides matching TRBD1. Trimming at V came to 2 bases and at J to 3 bases, leaving 8 bases not matched to a gene. There are 16 residues in the CDR3. Germline CDR1 is MGHDK and CDR2 is SYGVNS.

The chain joins TRBV9 to TRBJ2-3; 9 bases map to TRBD2. The junction had 9 bases not matched to a gene; V was cut back by 4 bases and J by 3 bases. The germline V gene has CDR1 SGDLS and CDR2 YYNGEE. The CDR3 totals 16 residues. In DNA, the CDR3 is TGTGCCAGCAGCCCCTGGCGGGGGGGTGGTACAGATACGCAGTATTTT. It translates to CASSPWRGGGTDTQYF.

This rearrangement joins TRBV7-9 to TRBJ2-1, with 9 bases aligning to TRBD1. This CDR3 has 13 amino acids. Germline assignment: CDR1 SEHNR and CDR2 FQNEAQ (reference sequence). Germline trimming cut 4 bases from V and 9 bases from J; bases unmatched to any gene: 4. CDR3 region: CASSSQGAGEQFF. CDR3 nucleotides: TGTGCCAGCAGCTCACAGGGGGCGGGTGAGCAGTTCTTC.

This chain uses TRBV7-9 with TRBJ2-5; 11 positions match TRBD2. The J call may be in error: the DNA end matches TRBJ2-7 better. The CDR3 length is 16 residues. Germline values: CDR1 SEHNR, CDR2 FQNEAQ (reference sequence). CDR3 nucleotide sequence: TGTGCCAGCAGCTCCGAGGATAGCGGGGGGGCCGACGAGCAGTACTTC. Translation gives CASSSEDSGGADEQYF.

The chain uses TRBV6-1 and TRBJ2-2; 10 positions agree with TRBD2. Germline V gives CDR1 MNHNS, CDR2 SASEGT. This CDR3 spans 13 amino acids. CDR3 sequence: CTIERGGSGELFF. For the CDR3, the DNA is TGTACCATCGAGCGGGGGGGCAGCGGGGAGCTGTTTTTT.

The rearrangement joins TRBV4-3 to TRBJ2-1, with 13 bases identical to TRBD2. Trimming cost V 0 bases and J 4 bases; bases outside gene matches: 6. This CDR3 comprises 18 residues. Looked up from germline, CDR1 is LGHNA and CDR2 is YSLEER. The CDR3 spells CASSQDVAGLAGYNEQFF. CDR3 in DNA: TGCGCCAGCAGCCAAGATGTTGCGGGACTAGCGGGATACAATGAGCAGTTCTTC.

The chain joins TRBV9 to TRBJ2-3; weak D call: TRBD1 (6 bases). Trimming took 0 bases from V and 5 from J, leaving 13 bases between them. Per germline, CDR1 SGDLS and CDR2 YYNGEE. The CDR3 sequence is 15 residues long. The chain's CDR3 is CASSVDWGREDTQYF. Here the CDR3 DNA reads TGTGCCAGCAGCGTAGATTGGGGGCGAGAAGATACGCAGTATTTT.

This clone has only a few counts. The J gene is TRBJ1-6, the V gene TRBV7-9, with 9 bases fitting TRBD1. CDR1 is SEHNR and CDR2 is FQNEAQ in the germline V gene (reference sequence). The V segment lost 6 bases and the J segment 11 bases; nucleotides outside the gene matches: 8. The CDR3 loop spans 14 amino acids. CDR3 sequence reads: CASRGTGYGPPLHF. The CDR3 nucleotides read TGTGCCAGCAGAGGGACAGGGTACGGTCCACCCCTCCACTTT.

The chain combines TRBV5-1 with TRBJ2-7, with D maybe TRBD2 (5 bases). The length of the CDR3 is 12 residues. Trimming cost V 4 bases and J 2 bases, with 7 bases left between them. Germline V gene lookup returns CDR1 SGHRS and CDR2 YFSETQ. This CDR3 is CASSPGAYEQYF. The CDR3 nucleotides read TGCGCCAGCAGCCCCGGGGCCTACGAGCAGTACTTC.

This clone showed up just a few times. The rearrangement uses TRBV5-4 and TRBJ1-6; D gene unclear. The CDR3 totals 13 residues. Germline-derived CDR1 and CDR2 are SGHNT and YYREEE (reference sequence). V lost 0 bases and J lost 15, with 13 bases in between. This CDR3 reads CASSLAGVPDLHF. Here the CDR3 DNA reads TGTGCCAGCAGCTTGGCCGGGGTGCCCGACCTCCACTTT.

This chain joins TRBV10-3 and TRBJ2-5; perhaps TRBD2 as D (6 bases). CDR3 length: 11 residues. Germline V lookup: CDR1 ENHRY, CDR2 SYGVKD. V lost 6 bases, J lost 5 bases, and 7 bases lay in between. CDR3 in DNA: TGTGCCATCAGGGGACTGGAGACCCAGTACTTC. Its translation: CAIRGLETQYF.

This sequence joins TRBV6-5 and TRBJ1-2, with D hard to call. The CDR3 runs to 14 residues. Germline CDR1 and CDR2: MNHEY and SVGAGI. V was trimmed by 5 bases and J by 4 bases, leaving 14 bases between them. CDR3 amino acids: CASSEYPSGYGYTF. The CDR3 coding sequence is TGTGCCAGCAGTGAGTATCCCTCGGGCTATGGCTACACCTTC.

The V gene is TRBV27, the J gene TRBJ2-7; no definite D call. The germline V gene encodes CDR1 MNHEY and CDR2 SMNVEV (reference sequence). V dropped 5 bases and J dropped 0 bases, with 11 bases sitting between them. The CDR3 spans 14 residues. The CDR3 region is CASSPRFDSYEQYF. The DNA of the CDR3 is TGTGCCAGCAGTCCGAGATTTGACTCCTACGAGCAGTACTTC.

The V call is TRBV7-2, the J call TRBJ1-1, with 8 bases identical to TRBD1. The junction had 3 bases not matched to a gene; V was cut back by 2 bases and J by 7 bases. This CDR3 has 13 amino acids. The germline V gene has CDR1 SGHTA and CDR2 FQGNSA. CDR3 sequence (DNA): TGTGCCAGCAGCTTAAACAGGGGGATTGAAGCTTTCTTT. This codes for CASSLNRGIEAFF.

The table lists this clone with a count of one. This CDR3 is CASSLQGDLRETQYF. CDR3 in DNA: TGTGCCAGCAGCTTACAGGGGGACCTGAGGGAGACCCAGTACTTC. V gene TRBV7-9 combines with J gene TRBJ2-5; 7 bases match TRBD1. Germline-derived CDR1 and CDR2 are SEHNR and FQNEAQ (reference sequence). The CDR3 consists of 15 residues. The V gene end was trimmed by 2 bases and the J gene end by 5 bases; junction bases not matched to a gene: 8.

In this sample, this clone turned up once. The chain has TRBV10-3 and TRBJ2-7; 7 bases map to TRBD1. The germline CDR1 and CDR2 sequences are ENHRY and SYGVKD. Trimming removed 6 bases from V and 5 bases from J; junction bases left unmatched: 13. The CDR3 totals 15 residues. The CDR3 loop reads CAIRKTDREGDEQYF. The CDR3 nucleotides are TGTGCCATCAGAAAGACCGACAGGGAAGGGGACGAGCAGTACTTC.

This chain connects TRBV7-2 to TRBJ1-3; D is perhaps TRBD1 (6 bases). The CDR3 totals 14 residues. The germline V gene has CDR1 SGHTA and CDR2 FQGNSA. The V end was cut by 4 bases, the J end by 2 bases, with 9 bases between. As DNA, the CDR3 is TGTGCCAGCAGCTGGGGGCAGACTGGAAACACCATATATTTT. This translates into CASSWGQTGNTIYF. The whole variable domain, filled in from reference TRBV7-2 and TRBJ1-3, reads GAGVSQSPSNKVTEKGKDVELRCDPISGHTALYWYRQSLGQGLEFLIYFQGNSAPDKSGLPSDRFSAERTGGSVSTLTIQRTQQEDSAVYLCASSWGQTGNTIYFGEGSWLTVV.

The chain employs TRBV13 and TRBJ2-5; 7 bases are shared with TRBD1. The tail of the sequence fits TRBJ2-7 better, so the J call may be wrong. The CDR3 is made up of 17 amino acids. Germline V gives CDR1 PRHDT, CDR2 FYEKMQ (reference sequence). CDR3 sequence (DNA): TGTGCCAGCAGCATAAGACCGACAGGGTTCAGTCCTGGCGAGCAGTACTTC. Translated: CASSIRPTGFSPGEQYF.

This rearrangement joins TRBV29-1 to TRBJ1-2, with TRBD1 matching 7 bases. CDR1 is SQVTM and CDR2 is ANQGSEA in the germline V gene. The CDR3 contains 14 residues. The V segment lost 7 bases and the J segment 3 bases; nucleotides outside the gene matches: 11. The CDR3 loop reads CSAIQGSSYYGYTF. In DNA form, the CDR3 reads TGCAGCGCCATACAGGGGTCTTCTTACTATGGCTACACCTTC. Combining the CDR3 with reference TRBV29-1 and TRBJ1-2 gives the whole variable domain SAVISQKPSRDICQRGTSLTIQCQVDSQVTMMFWYRQQPGQSLTLIATANQGSEATYESGFVIDKFPISRPNLTFSTLTVSNMSPEDSSIYLCSAIQGSSYYGYTFGSGTRLTVV.

This clone appeared once. The rearrangement links TRBV30 to TRBJ2-7; maybe TRBD1 (6 bases). Germline CDR1 reads GTSNPN; CDR2 reads SVGIG (reference sequence). This CDR3 comprises 17 residues. V was shortened by 0 bases and J by 2 bases, with 20 bases between the two germline ends. Here the CDR3 DNA reads TGTGCCTGGAGTGTACTCTGGAACCGGGACACTGCCTACGAGCAGTACTTC. Amino acids: CAWSVLWNRDTAYEQYF.